There are a few counts of the clone carrying this TCR beta chain. Its specificity is not known. V was pared by 6 bases and J by 8 bases, with 7 bases of the junction left unmatched. CDR3 length: 15 amino acids. Via MiXCR, TCRdb re-called the 5' RACE reads, giving one row per CDR3 protein. The sample shows a few hundred thousand distinct CDR3 sequences, 20% to 25% of them seen only once. This sample was included in a study of T-cell memory formation after mild COVID-19. As for the study in general: TCR clusters showed largely donor specificity. Overall study results and limits: Contracting clones from day 15 to 85 had balanced CD4/CD8; later expanders favoured CD4+. Of the contracting clones, CD4+ ones lay mainly in CM and EM, and CD8+ ones in EMRA. Some clones that responded turned up in pre-infection memory, which suggests that cross-reactive memory joined in.

This receptor was obtained from a man between 18 and 29 years old who had mild COVID-19 (a few samples of this study predate the infection). Cell type and time point are not known. This sequence joins TRBV12-3 or TRBV12-4 and TRBJ2-1; 13 bases match TRBD2. Input material: PBMCs or a T cell subset sorted from them (not recorded which). The CDR3 DNA follows: TGTGCCAGCAGCCCCGGGACTAGCGGGGCTTATGAGCAGTTCTTC. This translates into CASSPGTSGAYEQFF.